What follows are 20 T cell receptor beta chains derived from one specimen sequenced in a study of blood T cell repertoires in COVID-19. The table came from immunoSEQ multiplex PCR; TCRdb's copy has only in-frame clones and leaves some out. Of more than 300,000 clones listed, 80% to 90% were seen once; the top ten hold about 9.4%. The sequenced sample was peripheral blood. Receptors originate from a woman aged 30 to 39 with COVID-19, enrolled during active disease.

This clone was seen a few times. The rearrangement uses TRBV5-4 and TRBJ1-1, with D tentatively TRBD1 (6 bases). V lost 4 bases, J lost 2 bases, and 12 bases lay in between. Germline V gene data show CDR1 as SGHNT and CDR2 as YYREEE (reference sequence). CDR3 length: 14 residues. The CDR3 DNA follows: TGTGCCAGCAGCGGCGACAGGTTTAACACTGAAGCTTTCTTT. Amino acids: CASSGDRFNTEAFF.

The rearrangement links TRBV2 to TRBJ1-5; D is unclear. CDR1 SNHLY and CDR2 FYNNEI come from the germline V gene. Trimming cost V 5 bases and J 3 bases, with 8 bases left between them. The CDR3 is 13 residues long. Written as DNA, the CDR3 is TGTGCCAGCAGTCGACAACTCAATCAGCCCCAGCATTTT. This translates into CASSRQLNQPQHF.

The rearrangement uses TRBV29-1 and TRBJ2-7; TRBD1 agrees at 10 bases. CDR1 is SQVTM, CDR2 ANQGSEA, per germline. Trimming took 7 bases from V and 5 from J; bases not matched to a gene: 5. This CDR3 spans 12 amino acids. In DNA, the CDR3 is TGCAGCGCCCCCGGGACAGGGGACGAGCAGTACTTC. This encodes CSAPGTGDEQYF.

The rearrangement links TRBV7-9 to TRBJ2-3, with TRBD2 matching over 15 bases. Per the germline V gene, CDR1 is SEHNR and CDR2 is FQNEAQ (reference sequence). CDR3 size: 17 residues. The junction had 9 bases not matched to a gene; V was cut back by 7 bases and J by 4 bases. This CDR3 reads CASNSGLAGGVADTQYF. CDR3 in DNA: TGTGCCAGCAACTCGGGACTAGCGGGAGGTGTCGCAGATACGCAGTATTTT.

This clone was observed a handful of times. CDR3 region: CASSIQRGGYTF. In DNA, the CDR3 is TGTGCCAGCAGTATTCAGCGCGGGGGCTACACCTTC. The chain couples TRBV28 to TRBJ1-2; D gene uncertain. Germline V CDR1 and CDR2: MDHEN, SYDVKM. CDR3 length: 12 residues. Trimming cost V 5 bases and J 8 bases, with 12 bases left between them.

In this sample, this clone turned up once. The chain recombines TRBV20-1 with TRBJ1-5; no clear D. The length of the CDR3 is 14 residues. Deletions cut 4 bases from V and 6 bases from J, with 16 bases between. Germline values: CDR1 DFQATT, CDR2 SNEGSKA (reference sequence). The CDR3 bases are TGCAGTGCTACTGAGGGAGAATCGGGTCAGCCCCAGCATTTT. It is translated as CSATEGESGQPQHF.

The chain combines TRBV7-3 with TRBJ2-2; 8 nucleotides align to TRBD1. Germline lookup yields CDR1 SGHTA and CDR2 FQGTGA. The CDR3 is made up of 15 amino acids. The V segment lost 4 bases and the J segment 7 bases; nucleotides outside the gene matches: 8. DNA for the CDR3: TGTGCCAGCAGCTCCCAGGGACAGGCTCGCGGGGAGCTGTTTTTT. Its translation is CASSSQGQARGELFF.

This clone was picked up one time. The chain combines TRBV27 with TRBJ2-1; TRBD1 aligns across 9 bases. Germline CDR1 and CDR2: MNHEY and SMNVEV (reference sequence). The length of the CDR3 is 16 residues. V trimming: 6 bases; J trimming: 1 base; junction bases outside the gene matches: 7. CDR3 DNA sequence: TGTGCCAGCAGGTGGACAGGGGCCTTTTCCTACAATGAGCAGTTCTTC. Its protein product is CASRWTGAFSYNEQFF.

This clone occurred once. CDR3 nucleotide sequence: TGTGCCAGCAGTGAGGACAGGAACTCTGGAAACACCATATATTTT. Translated: CASSEDRNSGNTIYF. The gene calls are TRBV6-4 and TRBJ1-3, with 7 bases that match TRBD1. CDR3 length: 15 amino acids. The V segment lost 3 bases and the J segment 0 bases; nucleotides outside the gene matches: 2. Germline values: CDR1 MRHNA, CDR2 SNTAGT.

The chain joins TRBV3-1 (or the pseudogene TRBV3-2) to TRBJ2-5, with 10 nucleotides matching TRBD1. Germline CDR1 and CDR2: LGHDT and YNNKEL (reference sequence). The V segment lost 5 bases and the J segment 5 bases; nucleotides outside the gene matches: 2. The CDR3 spans 13 residues. CDR3 sequence (DNA): TGTGCCAGCAGCTCGGGACAGGGGGAGACCCAGTACTTC. Its protein product is CASSSGQGETQYF.

The chain's CDR3 is CATKEGGLSEQYF. The CDR3 DNA is TGTGCCACCAAGGAAGGGGGCCTCAGCGAGCAGTACTTC. This chain uses TRBV6-5 with TRBJ2-7, with 7 bases identical to TRBD1. Germline values: CDR1 MNHEY, CDR2 SVGAGI. The ends lost 10 bases at V and 6 bases at J; junction bases unmatched: 12. The CDR3 runs to 13 residues.

The rearrangement joins TRBV7-3 to TRBJ2-7, with D uncertain. The V gene lost 4 bases and the J gene lost 3 bases, with 10 bases spanning the gap. Germline CDR1 is SGHTA and CDR2 is FQGTGA. The CDR3 is 13 amino acids. The DNA of the CDR3 is TGTGCCAGCAGCTCGAAGCCGGGCTACGAGCAGTACTTC. It specifies CASSSKPGYEQYF.

The DNA of the CDR3 is TGTGCCAGCAGCACGGGTTCGACAGGGTGGAGCAACGAGCAGTACTTC. Protein sequence: CASSTGSTGWSNEQYF. The rearrangement joins TRBV5-6 to TRBJ2-7; 7 nucleotides match TRBD1. The trim removed 4 bases at V and 5 bases at J, leaving 15 bases unmatched. From germline, CDR1 is SGHDT and CDR2 YYEEEE. CDR3 length: 16 residues.

V gene TRBV18 combines with J gene TRBJ1-3; TRBD1 agrees at 11 bases. This CDR3 is 18 amino acids long. CDR1 and CDR2 from the germline V gene are KGHSH and LQKENI. J lost 0 bases, V lost 3 bases, and 7 bases had no gene match. CDR3 nucleotide sequence: TGTGCCAGCTCACCCAAAGGGACAGGGGGGACCTCTGGAAACACCATATATTTT. Protein product: CASSPKGTGGTSGNTIYF. Based on the CDR3 plus reference TRBV18 and TRBJ1-3, the full variable domain is NAGVMQNPRHLVRRRGQEARLRCSPMKGHSHVYWYRQLPEEGLKFMVYLQKENIIDESGMPKERFSAEFPKEGPSILRIQQVVRGDSAAYFCASSPKGTGGTSGNTIYFGEGSWLTVV.

The chain is built from TRBV2 and TRBJ2-1, with D maybe TRBD2 (5 bases). The CDR3 runs to 13 residues. Trimming shortened V by 9 bases and J by 1 base, and 10 bases separated the two germline ends. Germline-derived CDR1 and CDR2 are SNHLY and FYNNEI. The CDR3 spells CASSRGSYNEQFF. DNA of the CDR3: TGTGCCAGTTCTCGAGGGTCCTACAATGAGCAGTTCTTC.

The J gene is TRBJ2-5, the V gene TRBV27, with D hard to call. V lost 8 bases and J lost 3, with 25 bases in between. This CDR3 comprises 17 residues. Germline V gives CDR1 MNHEY, CDR2 SMNVEV (reference sequence). The CDR3 reads CASPAKTLKRMEETQYF. The CDR3 region has the DNA TGTGCCAGCCCAGCAAAGACCCTAAAGCGAATGGAAGAGACCCAGTACTTC.

The chain carries TRBV25-1 and TRBJ1-1; D remains unclear. Germline CDR1 is MGHDK and CDR2 is SYGVNS. There are 15 residues in the CDR3. Trimming stripped 2 bases from V and 4 bases from J, with 14 bases between. The CDR3 nucleotides read TGTGCCAGCAGTGAAGCCGTCTCACCGGGCACTGAAGCTTTCTTT. Its protein product is CASSEAVSPGTEAFF.

In DNA, the CDR3 is TGTGCTAGTGCCGCCGACAGTACATTTGAGCAGTACTTC. It translates to CASAADSTFEQYF. The chain couples TRBV12-5 to TRBJ2-7; TRBD1 might be the D (5 bases). The CDR3 sequence is 13 residues long. Germline V gene lookup returns CDR1 LGHNT and CDR2 FRNRAP. Trimming pared 7 bases from V and 7 bases from J, leaving 17 bases between.

The chain joins TRBV5-1 to TRBJ2-5; 7 bases agree with TRBD1. This CDR3 has 17 residues. Germline V lookup: CDR1 SGHRS, CDR2 YFSETQ. V gave up 3 bases and J gave up 1 base; unmatched junction bases: 12. The CDR3 DNA is TGCGCCAGCAGCTGGGTCGACAGGGAGACCCTCCAAGAGACCCAGTACTTC. Its protein is CASSWVDRETLQETQYF.

This clone has a single count. V and J are TRBV6-5 and TRBJ1-1; 7 positions match TRBD1. This CDR3 contains 15 residues. Per the germline V gene, CDR1 is MNHEY and CDR2 is SVGAGI. The J segment lost 6 bases and the V segment lost 7 bases, leaving 14 bases of the junction unmatched. CDR3 nucleotides: TGTGCCAGCATTATAAGACAGGGCCTAAACGCTGAAGCTTTCTTT. This gives the protein CASIIRQGLNAEAFF.